This T cell receptor beta chain was documented in a study of regulatory T cells in long-lasting Graves disease. Germline V lookup: CDR1 SGDLS, CDR2 YYNGEE. The ends were cut back, 0 bases at V and 2 bases at J, with 5 bases in the middle. The CDR3 length is 13 residues. Comments on this clonotype: This is likely an artifact of a read error, given a far larger clone one base away.

iRepertoire HTBI primers and Arm-PCR of CDR3 regions built TCR beta libraries. Via MiXCR, TCRdb re-called the multiplex PCR reads, giving one row per CDR3 protein. The repertoire includes approximately 540,000 distinct CDR3 sequences, more than 10% of them detected once, and roughly 8.2% sits in the top ten. The time point was: newly diagnosed GD, antithyroid drugs for less than 3 months. RNA from PBMCs was the source of the TCR library. This sample also appeared in a second study, on T cells in Graves' hyperthyroidism and ophthalmopathy. That study reports: The majority of expanded thyroid clonotypes above 0.001 also appeared in blood.

The sequencing here drew on peripheral blood mononuclear cells (PBMCs), taken at new diagnosis, from a patient treated with antithyroid drugs. This TCR was recovered from a woman in her 30s with Graves disease. The chain links TRBV9 to TRBJ2-5; D ambiguous. The CDR3 spells CASSVGRQETQYF. The CDR3 region has the DNA TGTGCCAGCAGCGTAGGCAGACAAGAGACCCAGTACTTC.